The clone carrying this TCR beta chain was recorded at least ten times. Its specificity is not known. The sample belongs to a study of T cell repertoires in cytomegalovirus infection. Background on the study: CMV infection plus the matching HLA type was flagged by public TCR beta signatures.

One entry per CDR3 protein results from TCRdb running MiXCR on the reads. Counted here are about 360,000 distinct CDR3 sequences, 18% occurring once; the ten biggest clones make up 8.7%. Overall study results and limits: Frequencies of public TCR beta families were cumulated, and this identified carriers of CMV plus the relevant HLA. It was HLA-C-restricted CMV-specific TCR beta clonotypes that dominated the response ex vivo.

Germline CDR1 SGHTA, CDR2 FQGNSA. The CDR3 has 13 amino acids. The clonotype comes from a human donor in good health (CMV status not recorded). Some clones in this sample may be carry-over from other donors' samples. The gene calls are TRBV7-2 and TRBJ1-2; no firm D call. Material: PBMCs. The CDR3 DNA reads TGTGCTTCGAAGGGCAGATCGTCGTATGGCTACACCTTC. Protein sequence: CASKGRSSYGYTF.